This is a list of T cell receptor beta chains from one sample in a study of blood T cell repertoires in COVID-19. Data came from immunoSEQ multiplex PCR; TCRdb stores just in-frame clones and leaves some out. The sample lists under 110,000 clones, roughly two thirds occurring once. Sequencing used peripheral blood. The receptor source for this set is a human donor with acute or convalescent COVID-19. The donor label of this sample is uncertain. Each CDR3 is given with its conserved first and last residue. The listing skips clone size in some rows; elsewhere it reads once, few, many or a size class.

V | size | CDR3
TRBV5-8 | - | CASSAWGGADGYTF
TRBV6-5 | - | CASSPEGLAANEQFF
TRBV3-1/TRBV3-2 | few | CASSQYRGSSYNEQFF
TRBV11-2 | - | CASSLGASQPQHF
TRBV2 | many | CASSGDRGQWETQYF
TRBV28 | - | CASRPPPYRVRRTNEKLFF
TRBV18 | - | CASSPTGTEAFF
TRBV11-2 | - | CASSQWSGDPRYF
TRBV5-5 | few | CASSPGTGLNEKLFF
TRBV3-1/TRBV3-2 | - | CASSPEARPEHYTF
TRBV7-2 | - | CASSLGEGGYGYTF
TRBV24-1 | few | CATSDIGQTSEQYF
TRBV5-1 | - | CASSLGTGFRENTEAFF
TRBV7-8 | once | CASSPPISSSYEQYF
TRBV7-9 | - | CASSLVGGVNTEAFF
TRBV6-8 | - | CASSQDKSKNIQYF
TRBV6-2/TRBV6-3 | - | CASSYSIWGQLMNTEAFF
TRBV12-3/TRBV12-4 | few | CASSFGVGTEAFF
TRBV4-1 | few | CASSQALTTDTQYF
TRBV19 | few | CASSAKRGVEQFF
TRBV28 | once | CASSPSGGRTGELFF
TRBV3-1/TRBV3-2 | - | CASSRSPSILAGRHYNEQFF
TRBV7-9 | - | CASGQGDEQYF
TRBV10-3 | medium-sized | CAISEGANEQFF
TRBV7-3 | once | CASSQSGTGGEGYGYTF
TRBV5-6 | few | CASSLYSGVNTIYF
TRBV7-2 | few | CASSPQAQTTSSPLHF
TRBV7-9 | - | CASSLHLVGTSDGEQFF
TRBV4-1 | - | CASSPSPDRGLQPQHF
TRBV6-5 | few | CASSSGQGRVNTEAFF
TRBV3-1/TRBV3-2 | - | CASSQRHSGANVLTF
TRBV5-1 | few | CASSLQGAMDGYTF
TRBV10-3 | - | CAISDPGQGKETQYF
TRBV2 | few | CASRGAPEQFF
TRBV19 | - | CASAQGAQETQYF
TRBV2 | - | CASRGRANYGYTF
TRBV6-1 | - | CASSEGQGWAYEQYF
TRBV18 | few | CASSPGTVWEPQHF
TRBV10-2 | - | CASTGWIGGLTYNEQFF
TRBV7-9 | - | CASSLTSTGYGYTF
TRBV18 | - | CASSPGGTGGYTF
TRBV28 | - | CASSLGLTPPLHF
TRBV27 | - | CASRSGTGVSPLHF
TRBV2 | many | CASSAGREGTQYF
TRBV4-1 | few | CASSLITGETQYF